Presented here are 6 T cell receptor beta chains from one specimen sequenced in a study of T cells in Graves' hyperthyroidism and ophthalmopathy. There were TCR beta CDR3 regions amplified from RNA transcripts. The TCR CDR3 first-round RT-PCR relied on the HTBI primer set. A single record per CDR3 protein comes from TCRdb applying MiXCR to the multiplex PCR reads. The sample holds 300,000 to 400,000 distinct CDR3 sequences, 14% seen once. Sample: blood. Receptors originate from a woman aged 55-69 years with Graves' hyperthyroidism.

This clonotype occurred many times. CDR3 amino acids: CASSLRPNQPQHF. CDR3 bases: TGTGCCAGCAGTTTACGACCCAATCAGCCCCAGCATTTT. The chain has TRBV12-3 or TRBV12-4 and TRBJ1-5; no clear D gene. This CDR3 is 13 amino acids long. With 2 bases removed from V and 3 bases from J, the gap between germline ends came to 5 bases.

This sequence joins TRBV28 and TRBJ2-7, with TRBD1 identical over 11 bases. Per the germline V gene, CDR1 is MDHEN and CDR2 is SYDVKM. CDR3 length: 15 residues. J gave up 7 bases and V 5 bases, and 10 bases lay outside the gene matches. The CDR3 protein is CASSPEGTGGGEQYF. In DNA form, the CDR3 reads TGTGCCAGCAGTCCGGAGGGGACAGGGGGGGGGGAGCAGTACTTC.

Comments on this clonotype: A read error may explain this, as a much larger clone is one base away. The J gene is TRBJ2-3, the V gene TRBV20-1; weak D call: TRBD1 (6 bases). The germline V and J ends were trimmed by 3 bases and 7 bases, with 20 bases remaining between them. CDR1 is DFQATT and CDR2 is SNEGSKA in the germline V gene (reference sequence). The CDR3 is made up of 15 amino acids. In nucleotides, the CDR3 is TGCAGTGCTAGCAGGGGAAGACTATCCCAAAATACGCAGTATTTT. Its protein is CSASRGRLSQNTQYF.

This clonotype occurred a few times. This rearrangement joins TRBV5-6 to TRBJ2-7; 10 bases line up with TRBD1. This CDR3 is built from 14 residues. Per germline, CDR1 SGHDT and CDR2 YYEEEE. The trim removed 5 bases at V and 6 bases at J, leaving 8 bases unmatched. CDR3 sequence (DNA): TGTGCCAGCAGGCGGACCGGGACAGGGGTCGAGCAGTACTTC. Translated, it gives CASRRTGTGVEQYF.

A few counts support this clonotype. The chain joins TRBV6-5 to TRBJ2-3; 10 nucleotides match TRBD2. The CDR3 runs to 17 residues. Germline V gene lookup returns CDR1 MNHEY and CDR2 SVGAGI. Germline trimming cut 0 bases from V and 4 bases from J; bases unmatched to any gene: 7. CDR3 protein: CASSYSAASGSADTQYF. In DNA form, the CDR3 reads TGTGCCAGCAGTTACTCGGCGGCTAGCGGGAGTGCAGATACGCAGTATTTT.

This clonotype was seen many times. This sequence joins TRBV28 and TRBJ2-7, with a possible D match to TRBD1 (6 bases). The germline gives CDR1 MDHEN, CDR2 SYDVKM. The V gene lost 5 bases and the J gene lost 0 bases, with 20 bases spanning the gap. CDR3 length: 17 amino acids. Here the CDR3 reads CASSPSYTGPTSYEQYF. CDR3 nucleotides: TGTGCCAGCAGTCCATCCTATACAGGGCCCACCTCCTACGAGCAGTACTTC.